This T cell receptor (beta chain) was captured in a study of T cells in Graves' hyperthyroidism and ophthalmopathy. General study findings and limits: Most thyroid-expanded clonotypes above 0.001 were also found in blood.

To note about this clonotype: Its antigen is undetermined.

Absent ophthalmopathy progression within 18 months defined stable Graves' hyperthyroidism. With a duration under 2 months, the hyperthyroidism was newly diagnosed in patients aged 18 to 65. Clinical symptoms, serum thyroxine, TRAb, thyroid ultrasound and orbital computed tomography established diagnosis. Amplification of TCR beta CDR3 regions used RNA as the template. When the TCR CDR3 underwent first-round RT-PCR, the HTBI primer set was used. One entry per CDR3 protein, called by TCRdb with MiXCR from the multiplex PCR reads. The table lists 700,000 or so distinct CDR3 sequences, roughly 15% of them singletons. The germline V and J ends were trimmed by 0 bases and 10 bases, with 9 bases remaining between them. Germline V gene data show CDR1 as MNHNY and CDR2 as SVGAGI (reference sequence). This CDR3 has 12 residues.

The chain couples TRBV6-6 to TRBJ1-1; unclear D gene. Sequencing used blood. The TCR comes from a man aged 18 to 29 with Graves' hyperthyroidism. This CDR3 is CASSYSNGVAFF. Here the CDR3 DNA reads TGTGCCAGCAGTTACTCGAATGGAGTAGCTTTCTTT.